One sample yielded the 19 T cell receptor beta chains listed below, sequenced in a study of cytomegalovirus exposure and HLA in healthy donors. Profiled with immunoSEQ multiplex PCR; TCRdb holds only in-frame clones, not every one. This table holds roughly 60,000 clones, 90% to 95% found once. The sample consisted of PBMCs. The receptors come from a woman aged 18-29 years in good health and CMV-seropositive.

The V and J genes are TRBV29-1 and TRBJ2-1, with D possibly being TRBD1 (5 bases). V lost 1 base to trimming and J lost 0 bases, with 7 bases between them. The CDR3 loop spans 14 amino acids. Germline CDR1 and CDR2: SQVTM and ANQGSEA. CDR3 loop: CSVEGQSSYNEQFF. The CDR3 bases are TGCAGCGTTGAAGGACAGAGCTCCTACAATGAGCAGTTCTTC.

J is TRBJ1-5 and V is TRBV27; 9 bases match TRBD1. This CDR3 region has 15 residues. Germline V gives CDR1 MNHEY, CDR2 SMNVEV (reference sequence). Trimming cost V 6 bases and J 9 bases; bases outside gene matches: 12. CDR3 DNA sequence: TGTGCCAGCAGCCCGGGACAGGGCTCCCTTAGGCCCCAGCATTTT. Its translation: CASSPGQGSLRPQHF.

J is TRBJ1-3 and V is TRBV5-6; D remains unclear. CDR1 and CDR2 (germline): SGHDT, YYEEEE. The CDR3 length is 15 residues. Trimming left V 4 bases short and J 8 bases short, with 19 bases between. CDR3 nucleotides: TGTGCCAGCAGCCTTATAGCTGTGGCGGAGGACACCATATATTTT. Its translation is CASSLIAVAEDTIYF.

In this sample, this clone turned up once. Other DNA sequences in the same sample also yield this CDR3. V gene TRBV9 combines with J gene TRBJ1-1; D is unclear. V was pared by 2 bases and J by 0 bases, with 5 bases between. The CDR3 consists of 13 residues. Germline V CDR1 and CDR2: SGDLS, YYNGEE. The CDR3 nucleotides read TGTGCCAGCAGCGTGAGCGTGAACACTGAAGCTTTCTTT. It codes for CASSVSVNTEAFF.

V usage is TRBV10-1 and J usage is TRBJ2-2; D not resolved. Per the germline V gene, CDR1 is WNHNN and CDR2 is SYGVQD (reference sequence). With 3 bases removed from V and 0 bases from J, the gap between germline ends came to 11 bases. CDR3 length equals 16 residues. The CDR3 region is CASSDTSAPNTGELFF. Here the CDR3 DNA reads TGCGCCAGCAGTGACACGAGCGCTCCGAACACCGGGGAGCTGTTTTTT.

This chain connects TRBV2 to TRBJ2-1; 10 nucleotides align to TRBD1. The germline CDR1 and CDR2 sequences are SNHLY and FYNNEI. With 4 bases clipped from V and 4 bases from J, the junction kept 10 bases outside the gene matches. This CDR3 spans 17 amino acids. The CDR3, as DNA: TGTGCCAGCAGTGTTATCGCCGGGACAGGGGCTTACAATGAGCAGTTCTTC. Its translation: CASSVIAGTGAYNEQFF.

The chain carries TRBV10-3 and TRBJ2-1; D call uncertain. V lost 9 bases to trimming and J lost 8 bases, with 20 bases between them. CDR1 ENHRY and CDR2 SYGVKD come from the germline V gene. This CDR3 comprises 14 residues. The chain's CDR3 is CAIASSEGADEQFF. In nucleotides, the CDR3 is TGTGCCATTGCCAGCTCCGAAGGTGCGGATGAGCAGTTCTTC.

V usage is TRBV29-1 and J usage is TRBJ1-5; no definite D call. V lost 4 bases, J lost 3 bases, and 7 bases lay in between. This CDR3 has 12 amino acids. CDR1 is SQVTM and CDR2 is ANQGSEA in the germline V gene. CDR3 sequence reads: CSVGGVNQPQHF. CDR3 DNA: TGCAGCGTTGGCGGGGTCAATCAGCCCCAGCATTTT.

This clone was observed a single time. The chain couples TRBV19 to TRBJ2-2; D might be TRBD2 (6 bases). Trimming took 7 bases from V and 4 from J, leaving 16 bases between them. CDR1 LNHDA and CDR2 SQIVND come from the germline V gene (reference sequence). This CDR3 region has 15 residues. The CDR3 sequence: CASIARGTSTGELFF. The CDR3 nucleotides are TGTGCCAGTATCGCGCGGGGTACTAGCACCGGGGAGCTGTTTTTT.

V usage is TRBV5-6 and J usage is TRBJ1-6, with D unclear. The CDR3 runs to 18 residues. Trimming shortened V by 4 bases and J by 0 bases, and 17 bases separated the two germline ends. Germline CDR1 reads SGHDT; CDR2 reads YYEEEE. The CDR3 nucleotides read TGTGCCAGCAGCCCTGGACTGACCCTAAGCTCCTATAATTCACCCCTCCACTTT. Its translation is CASSPGLTLSSYNSPLHF.

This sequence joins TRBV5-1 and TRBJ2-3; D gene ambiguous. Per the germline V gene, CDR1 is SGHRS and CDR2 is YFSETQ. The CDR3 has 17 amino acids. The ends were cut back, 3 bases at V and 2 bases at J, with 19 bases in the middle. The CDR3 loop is CASSSRFSRPFTDTQYF. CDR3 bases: TGCGCCAGCAGCTCGAGATTCTCTCGCCCATTCACAGATACGCAGTATTTT.

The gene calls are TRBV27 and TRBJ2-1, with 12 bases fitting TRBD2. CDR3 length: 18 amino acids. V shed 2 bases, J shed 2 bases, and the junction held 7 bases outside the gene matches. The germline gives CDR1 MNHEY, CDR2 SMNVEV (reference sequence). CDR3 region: CASSLLAGGPLTYNEQFF. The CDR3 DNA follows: TGTGCCAGCAGTTTACTAGCGGGAGGGCCCCTGACCTACAATGAGCAGTTCTTC.

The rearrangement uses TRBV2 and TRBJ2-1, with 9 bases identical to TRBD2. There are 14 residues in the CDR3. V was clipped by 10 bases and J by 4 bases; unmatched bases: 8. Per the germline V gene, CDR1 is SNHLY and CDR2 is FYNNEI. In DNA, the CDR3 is TGTGCCACCCCCCTAGCGGGGAAATACAATGAGCAGTTCTTC. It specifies CATPLAGKYNEQFF.

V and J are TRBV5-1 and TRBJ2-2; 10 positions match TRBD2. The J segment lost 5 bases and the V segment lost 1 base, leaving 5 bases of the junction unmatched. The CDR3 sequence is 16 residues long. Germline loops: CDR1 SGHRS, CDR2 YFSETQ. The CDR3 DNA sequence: TGCGCCAGCAGCTTGTCTAGCGGGGGCTCGACCGGGGAGCTGTTTTTT. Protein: CASSLSSGGSTGELFF.

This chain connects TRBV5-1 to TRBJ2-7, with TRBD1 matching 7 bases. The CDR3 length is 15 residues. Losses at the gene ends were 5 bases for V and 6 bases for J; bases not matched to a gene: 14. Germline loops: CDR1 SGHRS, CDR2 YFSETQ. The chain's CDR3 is CASRGDRTNPLEQYF. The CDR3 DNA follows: TGCGCCAGCAGGGGGGACAGAACAAACCCCCTCGAGCAGTACTTC.

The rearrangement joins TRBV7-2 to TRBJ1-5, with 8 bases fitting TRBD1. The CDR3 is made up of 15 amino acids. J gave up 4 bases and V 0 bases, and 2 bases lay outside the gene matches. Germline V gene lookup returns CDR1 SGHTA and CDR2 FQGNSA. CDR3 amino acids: CASSLAGDRNQPQHF. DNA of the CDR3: TGTGCCAGCAGCTTAGCGGGGGACAGGAATCAGCCCCAGCATTTT. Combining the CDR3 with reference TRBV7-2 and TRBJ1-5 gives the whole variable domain GAGVSQSPSNKVTEKGKDVELRCDPISGHTALYWYRQSLGQGLEFLIYFQGNSAPDKSGLPSDRFSAERTGGSVSTLTIQRTQQEDSAVYLCASSLAGDRNQPQHFGDGTRLSIL.

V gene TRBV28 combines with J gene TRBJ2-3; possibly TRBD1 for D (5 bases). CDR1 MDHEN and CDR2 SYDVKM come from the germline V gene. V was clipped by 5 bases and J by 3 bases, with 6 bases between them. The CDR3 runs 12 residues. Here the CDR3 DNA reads TGTGCCAGCAGTCCAGGGACAGATACGCAGTATTTT. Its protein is CASSPGTDTQYF.

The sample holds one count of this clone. The CDR3 region is CASSIRLTNEKLFF. The CDR3 region has the DNA TGTGCCAGCAGCATCAGGCTGACTAATGAAAAACTGTTTTTT. The rearrangement uses TRBV6-5 and TRBJ1-4; no clear D. This CDR3 contains 14 residues. CDR1 MNHEY and CDR2 SVGAGI come from the germline V gene. Deletions cut 6 bases from V and 2 bases from J, with 10 bases between.

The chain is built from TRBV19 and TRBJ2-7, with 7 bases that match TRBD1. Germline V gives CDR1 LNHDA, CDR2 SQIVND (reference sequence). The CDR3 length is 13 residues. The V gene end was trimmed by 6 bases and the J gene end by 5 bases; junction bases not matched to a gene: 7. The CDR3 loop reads CASRRTGAHEQYF. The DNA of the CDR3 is TGTGCCAGTAGAAGAACAGGGGCGCACGAGCAGTACTTC.